The 24 T cell receptor beta chains reported below all come from one sample, sequenced in a study of T cell repertoires in cytomegalovirus infection. Using its own MiXCR run on the reads, TCRdb lists one record per CDR3 protein. The table shows about 130,000 distinct CDR3 sequences, with more than 25% occurring only once. These receptors have no known antigen. The sample in question was CD8+ T cells from cultured PBMCs, obtained from culture after CMV antigen stimulation. Receptors originate from a human donor in good health (CMV status not recorded). Some clones in this sample may be carry-over from other donors' samples.

At least ten counts were recorded for this clonotype. The chain links TRBV20-1 to TRBJ2-5; 9 bases fit TRBD2. Germline loops: CDR1 DFQATT, CDR2 SNEGSKA (reference sequence). V lost 1 base and J lost 5; bases outside the gene matches: 5. This CDR3 comprises 14 residues. As DNA, the CDR3 is TGCAGTGCTAGAGTGGCGGGGGGGGTGGAGACCCAGTACTTC. Its translation is CSARVAGGVETQYF.

This rearrangement joins TRBV27 to TRBJ2-1; possibly TRBD1 or TRBD2 for D (5 bases each). Germline V gene sequence: CDR1 MNHEY, CDR2 SMNVEV (reference sequence). The CDR3 is 13 residues long. V shed 0 bases and J shed 5 bases, with 5 bases lying between them. The DNA for the CDR3 is TGTGCCAGCAGTTTATCGGGGGACAATGAGCAGTTCTTC. Its translation: CASSLSGDNEQFF.

The genes are TRBV11-1 and TRBJ1-2; D is unresolved. From germline, CDR1 is SGHAT and CDR2 FQDESV (reference sequence). The CDR3 sequence is 14 residues long. V was cut by 4 bases and J by 6 bases, with 15 bases left in between. CDR3 nucleotides: TGTGCCAGCAGCTCTCCGGGAGCGCCGGATGGCTACACCTTC. This gives the protein CASSSPGAPDGYTF.

This clonotype has at least ten counts. The V call is TRBV20-1, the J call TRBJ2-7; D might be TRBD2 (5 bases). The CDR3 is 13 residues long. V was clipped by 6 bases and J by 0 bases, with 12 bases between them. Looked up from germline, CDR1 is DFQATT and CDR2 is SNEGSKA (reference sequence). CDR3 DNA: TGCAGTGCCCCCCAGCGGAGCTCCTACGAGCAGTACTTC. This translates into CSAPQRSSYEQYF.

J is TRBJ1-5 and V is TRBV7-2; perhaps TRBD1 as D (6 bases). The V and J ends lost 0 bases and 4 bases respectively, with 13 bases between them. The germline CDR1 and CDR2 sequences are SGHTA and FQGNSA. The CDR3 length is 16 residues. CDR3 amino acids: CASSLAGAGVNQPQHF. Written as DNA, the CDR3 is TGTGCCAGCAGCTTAGCGGGGGCAGGGGTGAATCAGCCCCAGCATTTT.

This clonotype was counted a few times. This chain connects TRBV9 to TRBJ1-5; D is unresolved. Trimming took 0 bases from V and 0 from J, leaving 7 bases between them. Germline CDR1 and CDR2: SGDLS and YYNGEE. The CDR3 covers 15 residues. Here the CDR3 DNA reads TGTGCCAGCAGCGTAGACGGAGATAGCAATCAGCCCCAGCATTTT. Encoded protein: CASSVDGDSNQPQHF.

The chain carries TRBV6-1 and TRBJ1-1; D is uncertain. The CDR3 loop spans 12 amino acids. The V and J ends lost 6 bases and 5 bases respectively, with 10 bases between them. Germline loops: CDR1 MNHNS, CDR2 SASEGT. The CDR3 protein is CASSVSETEAFF. DNA for the CDR3: TGTGCCAGCAGCGTAAGTGAGACTGAAGCTTTCTTT.

This clonotype was seen many times. The rearrangement joins TRBV19 to TRBJ1-3; possibly TRBD1 for D (6 bases). The CDR3 sequence is 17 residues long. Deletions cut 3 bases from V and 0 bases from J, with 15 bases between. CDR1 LNHDA and CDR2 SQIVND come from the germline V gene (reference sequence). CDR3 residues: CASSIQAGDISGNTIYF. The CDR3 DNA sequence: TGTGCCAGTAGTATCCAGGCAGGGGACATCTCTGGAAACACCATATATTTT.

A few counts support this clonotype. This CDR3 is CASSQDLTSGGSQYF. For the CDR3, the DNA is TGCGCCAGCAGCCAAGATTTGACTAGCGGGGGTTCGCAGTATTTT. V and J are TRBV4-1 and TRBJ2-3; 12 bases align to TRBD2. V trimming: 0 bases; J trimming: 10 bases; junction bases outside the gene matches: 5. CDR3 length: 15 residues. Germline CDR1 is MGHRA and CDR2 is YSYEKL.

This chain connects TRBV5-4 to TRBJ2-2; the match to TRBD1 covers 9 bases. The CDR3 runs to 16 residues. Germline CDR1 is SGHNT and CDR2 is YYREEE (reference sequence). The junction had 10 bases not matched to a gene; V was cut back by 3 bases and J by 7 bases. The CDR3 spells CASSSLGDREHGELFF. CDR3 nucleotide sequence: TGTGCCAGCAGCTCTCTTGGGGACAGGGAACACGGGGAGCTGTTTTTT.

The J gene is TRBJ2-1, the V gene TRBV15; D unclear. Trimming shortened V by 0 bases and J by 9 bases, and 18 bases separated the two germline ends. The CDR3 has 16 residues. CDR1 is LNHNV and CDR2 is YYDKDF in the germline V gene (reference sequence). The DNA for the CDR3 is TGTGCCACCAGCAGAGACCTAGGCGGAGTCTGGAGTGAGCAGTTCTTC. Amino acids: CATSRDLGGVWSEQFF.

The chain links TRBV12-3 or TRBV12-4 to TRBJ2-1; 10 positions agree with TRBD1. Trimming cost V 7 bases and J 6 bases; bases outside gene matches: 6. The CDR3 is 14 residues long. CDR3: CASTTGTGVNEQFF. DNA for the CDR3: TGTGCCAGCACAACCGGGACAGGGGTCAATGAGCAGTTCTTC.

This clonotype was counted many times. The chain employs TRBV7-8 and TRBJ1-2, with D hard to call. Per germline, CDR1 SGHVS and CDR2 FQNEAQ. The length of the CDR3 is 14 residues. V was trimmed by 1 base and J by 6 bases, leaving 12 bases between them. The CDR3 loop is CASSLVINGDGYTF. In nucleotides, the CDR3 is TGTGCCAGCAGCTTAGTGATTAACGGGGATGGCTACACCTTC. Supplemented by reference TRBV7-8 and TRBJ1-2, the full variable domain reads GAGVSQSPRYKVAKRGQDVALRCDPISGHVSLFWYQQALGQGPEFLTYFQNEAQLDKSGLPSDRFFAERPEGSVSTLKIQRTQQEDSAVYLCASSLVINGDGYTFGSGTRLTVV.

The V and J genes are TRBV28 and TRBJ2-1; TRBD2 might be the D (6 bases). From germline, CDR1 is MDHEN and CDR2 SYDVKM. The CDR3 has 16 amino acids. Trimming cost V 5 bases and J 8 bases, with 22 bases left between them. Written as DNA, the CDR3 is TGTGCCAGCAGTACCACCCTCGCGGGGTGGTTAGATGAGCAGTTCTTC. Translating gives CASSTTLAGWLDEQFF.

The chain joins TRBV12-3 or TRBV12-4 to TRBJ2-2, with 8 nucleotides matching TRBD1. The V segment lost 3 bases and the J segment 5 bases; nucleotides outside the gene matches: 8. CDR3 length: 16 residues. The CDR3 sequence: CASSLSSGGWTGELFF. Written as DNA, the CDR3 is TGTGCCAGCAGTTTGAGTTCAGGGGGCTGGACCGGGGAGCTGTTTTTT.

The chain combines TRBV2 with TRBJ2-7; D perhaps matches TRBD2 (6 bases). Trimming took off 6 bases at V and 9 bases at J, with 12 bases between the two ends. Germline V lookup: CDR1 SNHLY, CDR2 FYNNEI. This CDR3 is built from 11 residues. The CDR3 loop reads CASSLPGVQYF. The CDR3 DNA reads TGTGCCAGCAGCCTCCCGGGAGTGCAGTACTTC.

This chain links TRBV20-1 with TRBJ2-2; no clear D gene. Germline V lookup: CDR1 DFQATT, CDR2 SNEGSKA (reference sequence). V was shortened by 3 bases and J by 1 base, with 3 bases between the two germline ends. This CDR3 comprises 12 residues. CDR3 sequence: CSARGNTGELFF. For the CDR3, the DNA is TGCAGTGCTAGGGGGAACACCGGGGAGCTGTTTTTT.

This chain connects TRBV6-6 to TRBJ1-1; TRBD1 aligns across 7 bases. CDR1 is MNHNY, CDR2 SVGAGI, per germline (reference sequence). The CDR3 is made up of 16 amino acids. The V segment lost 2 bases and the J segment 4 bases; nucleotides outside the gene matches: 10. The CDR3, as DNA: TGTGCCAGCAGTTACCCGCGACAGGGTGGCTCCACTGAAGCTTTCTTT. The encoded protein is CASSYPRQGGSTEAFF.

This clonotype was recorded a few times. The gene calls are TRBV2 and TRBJ2-1, with 11 bases fitting TRBD2. Germline V CDR1 and CDR2: SNHLY, FYNNEI. The CDR3 totals 19 residues. Losses at the gene ends were 1 base for V and 2 bases for J; bases not matched to a gene: 10. CDR3 amino acids: CASSEEASGGSRTYNEQFF. The CDR3 nucleotides read TGTGCCAGCAGTGAAGAGGCTAGCGGGGGGAGTAGGACCTACAATGAGCAGTTCTTC.

In this sample, this clonotype turned up many times. The chain carries TRBV12-3 or TRBV12-4 and TRBJ2-6; D possibly uses TRBD1 or TRBD2 (5 bases each). The CDR3 sequence is 17 residues long. V dropped 5 bases and J dropped 2 bases, with 16 bases sitting between them. The CDR3 sequence is CASSPYPQGPGANVLTF. The CDR3 DNA sequence: TGTGCCAGCAGTCCTTACCCCCAGGGACCTGGGGCCAACGTCCTGACTTTC.

This clonotype was observed at least ten times. The rearrangement uses TRBV7-8 and TRBJ1-1; D gene ambiguous. Trimming removed 1 base at V and 2 bases at J, with 14 bases between. Germline CDR1 is SGHVS and CDR2 is FQNEAQ. The CDR3 loop spans 16 amino acids. DNA of the CDR3: TGTGCCAGCAGCTTAGAGGGTCAGACACTTAACACTGAAGCTTTCTTT. Amino acids: CASSLEGQTLNTEAFF.

This clonotype is labeled medium-sized. The V call is TRBV28, the J call TRBJ2-3; TRBD1 matches 7 bases. V was pared by 5 bases and J by 4 bases, with 12 bases of the junction left unmatched. CDR1 is MDHEN, CDR2 SYDVKM, per germline. The length of the CDR3 is 16 residues. The CDR3 nucleotides are TGTGCCAGCAGTCAGATGGCTACAGGGGTTGCAGATACGCAGTATTTT. The encoded protein is CASSQMATGVADTQYF.

The chain links TRBV6-5 to TRBJ1-2; no definite D call. Germline CDR1 is MNHEY and CDR2 is SVGAGI. Trimming took off 3 bases at V and 0 bases at J, with 8 bases between the two ends. The CDR3 sequence is 14 residues long. This CDR3 reads CASSYSSPNYGYTF. CDR3 in DNA: TGTGCCAGCAGTTATTCCAGTCCTAACTATGGCTACACCTTC.

The chain couples TRBV19 to TRBJ2-7, with D hard to call. The CDR3 contains 13 residues. Trimming pared 7 bases from V and 7 bases from J, leaving 17 bases between. Germline V gene sequence: CDR1 LNHDA, CDR2 SQIVND (reference sequence). CDR3 DNA sequence: TGTGCCAGTAACAATCGACTCTCTGGGGAGCAGTACTTC. Amino acid sequence: CASNNRLSGEQYF.